This is a list of T cell receptor beta chains from one sample in a study of shared clonotypes between healthy human individuals. Sequenced by immunoSEQ multiplex PCR; TCRdb stores in-frame clones only, minus some. The sample includes a few million clones, 85% to 95% of them seen just once. The sample consisted of naive CD4+ T cells from PBMCs. Source of these receptors: a man aged 18 to 30 in good health. Some clones in this sample may be carry-over from other donors' samples. Both conserved end residues are part of each CDR3. D genes are given only for firm matches. Size values are once, few and many counts, or a class for expanded clones, and some rows have none.

J gene: TRBJ2-2; D gene: NA; clone size: NA; V gene: TRBV6-1; CDR3 DNA: TGTGCCGGGGTAGACTACACCGGGGAGCTGTTTTTT; CDR3 protein: CAGVDYTGELFF
J gene: TRBJ2-1; D gene: TRBD2; clone size: NA; V gene: TRBV7-2; CDR3 DNA: TGTGCCAGCAGCCGTTGGCTGGTAGCGGGAGTTCAGACTTACAATGAGCAGTTCTTC; CDR3 protein: CASSRWLVAGVQTYNEQFF
J gene: TRBJ1-1; D gene: NA; clone size: NA; V gene: TRBV7-9; CDR3 DNA: TGTGCCAGCAGCTTAGCCTACACTGAAGCTTTCTTT; CDR3 protein: CASSLAYTEAFF
J gene: TRBJ2-7; D gene: NA; clone size: NA; V gene: TRBV5-5; CDR3 DNA: TGTGCCAGCAGCTTGGCCAGCTCCTACGAGCAGTACTTC; CDR3 protein: CASSLASSYEQYF
J gene: TRBJ1-3; D gene: TRBD1; clone size: NA; V gene: TRBV5-1; CDR3 DNA: TGCGCCAGCAGCTCTGACAGGGCGATTGGAAACACCATATATTTT; CDR3 protein: CASSSDRAIGNTIYF
J gene: TRBJ1-2; D gene: TRBD1; clone size: NA; V gene: TRBV5-1; CDR3 DNA: TGCGCCAGCAGCTACCCCGATGGGACAGGAGACGGCTACACCTTC; CDR3 protein: CASSYPDGTGDGYTF
J gene: TRBJ1-2; D gene: NA; clone size: NA; V gene: TRBV21-1; CDR3 DNA: TGTGCCAGCAGCAAAGCGCTTTGGGGCCACAACTATGGCTACACCTTC; CDR3 protein: CASSKALWGHNYGYTF
J gene: TRBJ2-3; D gene: NA; clone size: NA; V gene: TRBV28; CDR3 DNA: TGTGCCAGCAGTCCCCCCTCACCCGATACGCAGTATTTT; CDR3 protein: CASSPPSPDTQYF
J gene: TRBJ2-7; D gene: NA; clone size: NA; V gene: TRBV18; CDR3 DNA: TGTGCCAGCTCACCACCAGCCCGAGGGGGCTACGAGCAGTACTTC; CDR3 protein: CASSPPARGGYEQYF
J gene: TRBJ1-5; D gene: NA; clone size: NA; V gene: TRBV29-1; CDR3 DNA: TGCAGCGTCATGCAGGGGTCGGGGCAGCCCCAGCATTTT; CDR3 protein: CSVMQGSGQPQHF
J gene: TRBJ2-3; D gene: TRBD2; clone size: NA; V gene: TRBV6-1; CDR3 DNA: TGTGCCAGCAGTGTACTAGCGGGAGGGGGAACGGATACGCAGTATTTT; CDR3 protein: CASSVLAGGGTDTQYF
J gene: TRBJ2-2; D gene: NA; clone size: NA; V gene: TRBV4-2; CDR3 DNA: TGTGCCAGCAGCCAACTCGACCAGAACACCGGGGAGCTGTTTTTT; CDR3 protein: CASSQLDQNTGELFF
J gene: TRBJ2-1; D gene: NA; clone size: NA; V gene: TRBV28; CDR3 DNA: TGTGCCAGCAGGGGGAGGGAGCAGTTCTTC; CDR3 protein: CASRGREQFF
J gene: TRBJ2-7; D gene: TRBD2; clone size: NA; V gene: TRBV28; CDR3 DNA: TGTGCCAGCAGTTTCCCGGCTAGCGGGAGTTACGAGCAGTACTTC; CDR3 protein: CASSFPASGSYEQYF
J gene: TRBJ1-2; D gene: NA; clone size: NA; V gene: TRBV5-4; CDR3 DNA: TGTGCCAGCAGCTTGGGGGGTAACTATGGCTACACCTTC; CDR3 protein: CASSLGGNYGYTF
J gene: TRBJ2-7; D gene: NA; clone size: NA; V gene: TRBV11-3; CDR3 DNA: TGTGCCAGCAGCCGTGGACAGAACTACGAGCAGTACTTC; CDR3 protein: CASSRGQNYEQYF
J gene: TRBJ2-7; D gene: NA; clone size: NA; V gene: TRBV5-8; CDR3 DNA: TGTGCCAGCAGCTTGGAAAGGAACTCCTACGAGCAGTACTTC; CDR3 protein: CASSLERNSYEQYF
J gene: TRBJ2-3; D gene: NA; clone size: NA; V gene: TRBV29-1; CDR3 DNA: TGCAGCGTTGAAGTCGGGAGAAGGACAGATACGCAGTATTTT; CDR3 protein: CSVEVGRRTDTQYF
J gene: TRBJ2-3; D gene: NA; clone size: NA; V gene: TRBV6-6; CDR3 DNA: TGTGCCAGCAGTCCCTCCGCCTATACGCAGTATTTT; CDR3 protein: CASSPSAYTQYF
J gene: TRBJ2-7; D gene: TRBD2; clone size: NA; V gene: TRBV5-1; CDR3 DNA: TGCGCCAGCAGCTTAGGACTAGCGGGAGGAAAAGAGCAGTACTTC; CDR3 protein: CASSLGLAGGKEQYF
J gene: TRBJ2-1; D gene: TRBD2; clone size: NA; V gene: TRBV5-1; CDR3 DNA: TGCGCCAGCAGCTTAGGGACTAGCGCCTACAATGAGCAGTTCTTC; CDR3 protein: CASSLGTSAYNEQFF
J gene: TRBJ1-4; D gene: NA; clone size: NA; V gene: TRBV2; CDR3 DNA: TGTGCCAGCAGTCCCAGGGGATTCGGAGAAAAACTGTTTTTT; CDR3 protein: CASSPRGFGEKLFF
J gene: TRBJ1-4; D gene: TRBD1; clone size: NA; V gene: TRBV5-1; CDR3 DNA: TGCGCCAGCAGAAACACAGGGGGTGCAACTAATGAAAAACTGTTTTTT; CDR3 protein: CASRNTGGATNEKLFF
J gene: TRBJ1-4; D gene: NA; clone size: NA; V gene: TRBV28; CDR3 DNA: TGTGCCAGCAGCCCCATTGGGGGTCCGGGGGAATCAACTAATGAAAAACTGTTTTTT; CDR3 protein: CASSPIGGPGESTNEKLFF
J gene: TRBJ2-3; D gene: NA; clone size: NA; V gene: TRBV18; CDR3 DNA: TGTGCCAGCTCACCAAGGAGTACGGCGGGCATCCTCGGCACAGATACGCAGTATTTT; CDR3 protein: CASSPRSTAGILGTDTQYF
J gene: TRBJ2-5; D gene: NA; clone size: once; V gene: TRBV12-5; CDR3 DNA: TGTGCTAGTGGTTCAAGTGCCCAAGAGACCCAGTACTTC; CDR3 protein: CASGSSAQETQYF
J gene: TRBJ2-5; D gene: TRBD2; clone size: once; V gene: TRBV11-2; CDR3 DNA: TGTGCCAGCAGCTTAGGGCTAGCGGGATTTCTTAAGACCCAGTACTTC; CDR3 protein: CASSLGLAGFLKTQYF
J gene: TRBJ1-5; D gene: NA; clone size: NA; V gene: TRBV27; CDR3 DNA: TGTGCCAGCAGTTCTTTGGGGGCTGGCAATCAGCCCCAGCATTTT; CDR3 protein: CASSSLGAGNQPQHF
J gene: TRBJ2-1; D gene: NA; clone size: NA; V gene: TRBV28; CDR3 DNA: TGTGCCAGCAGTTTAGGCCACAATGAGCAGTTCTTC; CDR3 protein: CASSLGHNEQFF
J gene: TRBJ1-2; D gene: NA; clone size: NA; V gene: TRBV4-1; CDR3 DNA: TGCGCCAGCAGCCTTCCTGGGGGGGATCCTAACTATGGCTACACCTTC; CDR3 protein: CASSLPGGDPNYGYTF
J gene: TRBJ2-2; D gene: NA; clone size: NA; V gene: TRBV4-1; CDR3 DNA: TGCGCCAGCAGCCAAGATACCGGGGAGCTGTTTTTT; CDR3 protein: CASSQDTGELFF
J gene: TRBJ2-7; D gene: TRBD1; clone size: NA; V gene: TRBV5-1; CDR3 DNA: TGCGCCAGCAGCGTGACGGGACAGAGCTACGAGCAGTACTTC; CDR3 protein: CASSVTGQSYEQYF
J gene: TRBJ2-7; D gene: TRBD1; clone size: NA; V gene: TRBV11-1; CDR3 DNA: TGTGCCAGCAGCCTTTGGACAGGGGCCGAGCAGTACTTC; CDR3 protein: CASSLWTGAEQYF
J gene: TRBJ2-3; D gene: NA; clone size: NA; V gene: TRBV7-3; CDR3 DNA: TGTGCCAGCGCACGGTATGGCACAGATACGCAGTATTTT; CDR3 protein: CASARYGTDTQYF
J gene: TRBJ1-2; D gene: TRBD1; clone size: NA; V gene: TRBV7-3; CDR3 DNA: TGTGCCAGCAGCTTATTACAGGGGGCTAGGTTTAGCTATGGCTACACCTTC; CDR3 protein: CASSLLQGARFSYGYTF
J gene: TRBJ1-5; D gene: TRBD1; clone size: NA; V gene: TRBV10-3; CDR3 DNA: TGTGCCATCAGTGACCAGGACAGGGGTCCAAATCAGCCCCAGCATTTT; CDR3 protein: CAISDQDRGPNQPQHF
J gene: TRBJ2-7; D gene: TRBD1; clone size: once; V gene: TRBV5-1; CDR3 DNA: TGCGCCAGCAGCTTACCGAGGACAGGGGCTTCGTACGAGCAGTACTTC; CDR3 protein: CASSLPRTGASYEQYF
J gene: TRBJ1-2; D gene: TRBD1; clone size: NA; V gene: TRBV5-4; CDR3 DNA: TGTGCCAGCAGCTTGGGCGGGGGGACAGGAGACTATGGCTACACCTTC; CDR3 protein: CASSLGGGTGDYGYTF
J gene: TRBJ2-2; D gene: NA; clone size: NA; V gene: TRBV28; CDR3 DNA: TGTGCCAGCAGCCCCATTCGGGTTAAAACCATTTCGAACACCGGGGAGCTGTTTTTT; CDR3 protein: CASSPIRVKTISNTGELFF
J gene: TRBJ2-7; D gene: TRBD1; clone size: NA; V gene: TRBV18; CDR3 DNA: TGTGCCAGCTCACAGGGGGCCGCGAACGAGCAGTACTTC; CDR3 protein: CASSQGAANEQYF
J gene: TRBJ1-4; D gene: NA; clone size: NA; V gene: TRBV6-1; CDR3 DNA: TGTGCCAGCAGTCCACGGACCGGGAATGAAAAACTGTTTTTT; CDR3 protein: CASSPRTGNEKLFF
J gene: TRBJ2-3; D gene: NA; clone size: NA; V gene: TRBV2; CDR3 DNA: TGTGCCCTCGGGCGGTTTACAGATACGCAGTATTTT; CDR3 protein: CALGRFTDTQYF
J gene: TRBJ2-3; D gene: NA; clone size: NA; V gene: TRBV9; CDR3 DNA: TGTGCCAGCAGCGTAGCTATCAGCGGAGGGTGGGCAGATACGCAGTATTTT; CDR3 protein: CASSVAISGGWADTQYF
J gene: TRBJ1-2; D gene: TRBD1; clone size: NA; V gene: TRBV5-1; CDR3 DNA: TGCGCCAGCAGCCAGTCCGGGACAGGGTGGTATGGCTACACCTTC; CDR3 protein: CASSQSGTGWYGYTF
J gene: TRBJ1-5; D gene: NA; clone size: once; V gene: TRBV7-2; CDR3 DNA: TGTGCCAGCAGCTCCTCACCTGGGAATCAGCCCCAGCATTTT; CDR3 protein: CASSSSPGNQPQHF